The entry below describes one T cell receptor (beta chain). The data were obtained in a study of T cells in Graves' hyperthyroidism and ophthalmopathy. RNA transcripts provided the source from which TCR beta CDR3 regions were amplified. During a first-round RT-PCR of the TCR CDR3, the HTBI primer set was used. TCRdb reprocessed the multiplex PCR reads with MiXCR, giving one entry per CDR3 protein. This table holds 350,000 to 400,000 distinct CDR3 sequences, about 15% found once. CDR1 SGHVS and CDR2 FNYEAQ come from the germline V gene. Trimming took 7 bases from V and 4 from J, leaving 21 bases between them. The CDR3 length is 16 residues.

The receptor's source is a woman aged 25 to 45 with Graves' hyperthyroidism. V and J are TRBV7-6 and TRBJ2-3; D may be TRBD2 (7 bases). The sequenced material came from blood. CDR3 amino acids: CASTSGGQGTPDTQYF. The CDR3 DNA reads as TGTGCCAGCACCTCCGGGGGGCAGGGGACCCCAGATACGCAGTATTTT. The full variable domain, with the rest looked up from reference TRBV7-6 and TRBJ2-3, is GAGVSQSPRYKVTKRGQDVALRCDPISGHVSLYWYRQALGQGPEFLTYFNYEAQQDKSGLPNDRFSAERPEGSISTLTIQRTEQRDSAMYRCASTSGGQGTPDTQYFGPGTRLTVL.